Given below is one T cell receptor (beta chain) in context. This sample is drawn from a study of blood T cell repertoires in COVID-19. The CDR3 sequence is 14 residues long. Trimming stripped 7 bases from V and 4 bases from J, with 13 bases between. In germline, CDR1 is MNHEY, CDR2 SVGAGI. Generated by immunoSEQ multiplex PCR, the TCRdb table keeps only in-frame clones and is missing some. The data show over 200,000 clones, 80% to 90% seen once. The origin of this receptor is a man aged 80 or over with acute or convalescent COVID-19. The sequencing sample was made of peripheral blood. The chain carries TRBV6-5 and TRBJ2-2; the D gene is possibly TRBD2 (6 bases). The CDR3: CASTPGLGTGELFF. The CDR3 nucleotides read TGTGCCAGCACCCCGGGACTGGGCACCGGGGAGCTGTTTTTT.